The rows below give T cell receptor beta chains drawn from one sample of a study of blood T cell repertoires in COVID-19. TCRdb's table, derived via immunoSEQ multiplex PCR, lists solely in-frame clones and lacks some. Altogether some 150,000 clones are present, 75% to 90% being singletons, with the ten largest covering approximately 15%. Sequenced sample: peripheral blood. The receptors here all came from a woman aged 40 to 55 with acute or convalescent COVID-19. The CDR3 runs from the conserved cysteine through the conserved F or W. The D gene is left open where the match is weak. Not every row has a clone size; where given, it reads once, few, many or a size class.

abundance: once; v_gene: TRBV5-1; j_gene: TRBJ2-6; d_gene: -; CDR3nt: TGCGCCAGCAGCTTGAATCAGGGGCTCTCTGGGGCCAACGTCCTGACTTTC; CDR3aa: CASSLNQGLSGANVLTF
abundance: -; v_gene: TRBV29-1; j_gene: TRBJ2-7; d_gene: -; CDR3nt: TGCAGCGTGCCGGACAGCAATAGAACCTACGAGCAGTACTTC; CDR3aa: CSVPDSNRTYEQYF
abundance: once; v_gene: TRBV7-2; j_gene: TRBJ2-2; d_gene: TRBD2; CDR3nt: TGTGCCAGCAGCTCTGACGGACTAGCGGACTGGGGGGAGCTGTTTTTT; CDR3aa: CASSSDGLADWGELFF
abundance: -; v_gene: TRBV10-2; j_gene: TRBJ2-3; d_gene: -; CDR3nt: TGCGCCAGCAGTGGACTCTCCTCCTCAGATACGCAGTATTTT; CDR3aa: CASSGLSSSDTQYF
abundance: once; v_gene: TRBV9; j_gene: TRBJ2-1; d_gene: -; CDR3nt: TGTGCCAGCAGTGCCCGGGAACTAAGTGAGCAGTTCTTC; CDR3aa: CASSARELSEQFF
abundance: -; v_gene: TRBV30; j_gene: TRBJ1-5; d_gene: -; CDR3nt: TGTGCCTGGAGTCCTGGACAGTATAGCAATCAGCCCCAGCATTTT; CDR3aa: CAWSPGQYSNQPQHF
abundance: -; v_gene: TRBV7-7; j_gene: TRBJ2-2; d_gene: -; CDR3nt: TGTGCCAGCAGCCGAGCCGAGGCAAGCGCCAACACCGGGGAGCTGTTTTTT; CDR3aa: CASSRAEASANTGELFF
abundance: -; v_gene: TRBV29-1; j_gene: TRBJ1-4; d_gene: -; CDR3nt: TGCAGCGTTGGTCTTGCGGGAACTAATGAAAAACTGTTTTTT; CDR3aa: CSVGLAGTNEKLFF
abundance: -; v_gene: TRBV4-2; j_gene: TRBJ2-2; d_gene: -; CDR3nt: TGTGCCAGCAGCCAAGATCAATTAGCTAGCGGGGAGCTGTTTTTT; CDR3aa: CASSQDQLASGELFF
abundance: -; v_gene: TRBV12-3/TRBV12-4; j_gene: TRBJ2-7; d_gene: -; CDR3nt: TGTGCCAGCGGCGCCGGGGGGACACACGAGCAGTACTTC; CDR3aa: CASGAGGTHEQYF
abundance: -; v_gene: TRBV19; j_gene: TRBJ1-5; d_gene: TRBD1; CDR3nt: TGTGCCAGTAGTATAGGACAGGGGATTTACCAGCCCCAGCATTTT; CDR3aa: CASSIGQGIYQPQHF
abundance: -; v_gene: TRBV5-1; j_gene: TRBJ2-1; d_gene: -; CDR3nt: TGCGCCAGCAGATCGAGGGTAGGTGGCGGGTTTAATGAGCAGTTCTTC; CDR3aa: CASRSRVGGGFNEQFF
abundance: -; v_gene: TRBV12-3/TRBV12-4; j_gene: TRBJ2-1; d_gene: -; CDR3nt: TGTGCCAGCACCAAACTAGGTGAGCAGTTCTTC; CDR3aa: CASTKLGEQFF
abundance: -; v_gene: TRBV6-5; j_gene: TRBJ1-1; d_gene: -; CDR3nt: TGTGCCAGCAGGAGGCGGGAGTTGAACACTGAAGCTTTCTTT; CDR3aa: CASRRRELNTEAFF
abundance: -; v_gene: TRBV3-1/TRBV3-2; j_gene: TRBJ2-1; d_gene: TRBD2; CDR3nt: TGTGCCAGCAGCCAAGATCTAGCGGAGAACTACAATGAGCAGTTCTTC; CDR3aa: CASSQDLAENYNEQFF
abundance: -; v_gene: TRBV5-1; j_gene: TRBJ2-3; d_gene: -; CDR3nt: TGCGCCAGCAGCTTTCATGGGCGGGGGCTTGAAGATACGCAGTATTTT; CDR3aa: CASSFHGRGLEDTQYF
abundance: -; v_gene: TRBV10-3; j_gene: TRBJ2-7; d_gene: TRBD1; CDR3nt: TGTGCCACCAACGGAGGGACAGGGTGGGAATCGGACTACGAGCAGTACTTC; CDR3aa: CATNGGTGWESDYEQYF
abundance: once; v_gene: TRBV24-1; j_gene: TRBJ2-5; d_gene: -; CDR3nt: TGTGCCACCAGTGATATTTTTGGGGAGATGGAGACCCAGTACTTC; CDR3aa: CATSDIFGEMETQYF
abundance: once; v_gene: TRBV14; j_gene: TRBJ2-7; d_gene: -; CDR3nt: TGTGCCAGCAGCAAGGGGACAACCTCCTACGAGCAGTACTTC; CDR3aa: CASSKGTTSYEQYF
abundance: -; v_gene: TRBV7-6; j_gene: TRBJ2-1; d_gene: TRBD2; CDR3nt: TGTGCCAGCAGCTTAGATAATAGCGGGTACAATGAGCAGTTCTTC; CDR3aa: CASSLDNSGYNEQFF
abundance: -; v_gene: TRBV9; j_gene: TRBJ2-1; d_gene: -; CDR3nt: TGTGCCAGCAGCGGAGGGTGGGAGACTAAAACCTACAATGAGCAGTTCTTC; CDR3aa: CASSGGWETKTYNEQFF
abundance: once; v_gene: TRBV27; j_gene: TRBJ1-2; d_gene: -; CDR3nt: TGTGCCAGCAGTACCTCGGTCGAGGGGACTCACGGCTACACCTTC; CDR3aa: CASSTSVEGTHGYTF
abundance: -; v_gene: TRBV2; j_gene: TRBJ1-2; d_gene: TRBD1; CDR3nt: TGTGCCAGCAGTGAACAGGGGGCTGGGTATGGCTACACCTTC; CDR3aa: CASSEQGAGYGYTF
abundance: -; v_gene: TRBV5-6; j_gene: TRBJ2-1; d_gene: TRBD1; CDR3nt: TGTGCCAGCAGCCTGCCCGCGGGACAGGGACTGTTCTTC; CDR3aa: CASSLPAGQGLFF
abundance: -; v_gene: TRBV28; j_gene: TRBJ1-5; d_gene: -; CDR3nt: TGTGCCAGCAGTTTAGTGGGGGGGGGAGGGCCCCAGCATTTT; CDR3aa: CASSLVGGGGPQHF
abundance: -; v_gene: TRBV28; j_gene: TRBJ1-5; d_gene: -; CDR3nt: TGTGCCAGCAGTTTACTAGGGGGCAATCAGCCCCAGCATTTT; CDR3aa: CASSLLGGNQPQHF
abundance: -; v_gene: TRBV5-1; j_gene: TRBJ1-5; d_gene: -; CDR3nt: TGCGCCAGCAGCTTAGGGGGGGCGCTTAATGGCAATCAGCCCCAGCATTTT; CDR3aa: CASSLGGALNGNQPQHF
abundance: -; v_gene: TRBV29-1; j_gene: TRBJ1-1; d_gene: TRBD1; CDR3nt: TGCAGCGTCGGCTACGGACAGGGGGGCACTGAAGCTTTCTTT; CDR3aa: CSVGYGQGGTEAFF
abundance: -; v_gene: TRBV10-3; j_gene: TRBJ2-5; d_gene: -; CDR3nt: TGTGCCATCAGTGGTCAGAAAGAAGAGACCCAGTACTTC; CDR3aa: CAISGQKEETQYF
abundance: -; v_gene: TRBV7-9; j_gene: TRBJ2-7; d_gene: -; CDR3nt: TGTGCCAGCAGCTTAGCGGGGGGTCTCTACGAGCAGTACTTC; CDR3aa: CASSLAGGLYEQYF
abundance: -; v_gene: TRBV9; j_gene: TRBJ2-2; d_gene: TRBD1; CDR3nt: TGTGCCAGCAGCCCAAGGGGGCAGGGGGCTTCCGGGGAGCTGTTTTTT; CDR3aa: CASSPRGQGASGELFF
abundance: few; v_gene: TRBV19; j_gene: TRBJ1-5; d_gene: TRBD1; CDR3nt: TGTGCCAGTAGCGAGGACAGGCGCAATCAGCCCCAGCATTTT; CDR3aa: CASSEDRRNQPQHF
abundance: -; v_gene: TRBV2; j_gene: TRBJ2-3; d_gene: TRBD2; CDR3nt: TGTGCCAGCAAGGGACTAGCGCCCTACAGCACAGATACGCAGTATTTT; CDR3aa: CASKGLAPYSTDTQYF
abundance: -; v_gene: TRBV11-2; j_gene: TRBJ1-4; d_gene: TRBD1; CDR3nt: TGTGCCAGCAGCTTTCTACTAAACCGGGACAGGAATGAAAAACTGTTTTTT; CDR3aa: CASSFLLNRDRNEKLFF
abundance: -; v_gene: TRBV18; j_gene: TRBJ2-7; d_gene: TRBD1; CDR3nt: TGTGCCAGCTCGGGCACAGGGGGCCAACGCGAGCAGTACTTC; CDR3aa: CASSGTGGQREQYF
abundance: -; v_gene: TRBV6-5; j_gene: TRBJ2-1; d_gene: TRBD2; CDR3nt: TGTGCCAGCAGTTACAATGGCGGGGGATACAATGAGCAGTTCTTC; CDR3aa: CASSYNGGGYNEQFF
abundance: -; v_gene: TRBV5-1; j_gene: TRBJ2-5; d_gene: -; CDR3nt: TGCGCCAGCAGCCTCCAAGAGACCCAGTACTTC; CDR3aa: CASSLQETQYF
abundance: once; v_gene: TRBV30; j_gene: TRBJ1-5; d_gene: -; CDR3nt: TGTGCCTGGAGTAACGGGGGGACGGTGCCCCAGCATTTT; CDR3aa: CAWSNGGTVPQHF
abundance: -; v_gene: TRBV27; j_gene: TRBJ2-7; d_gene: -; CDR3nt: TGTGCCAGCAGTCGGGGGAGCTCCTACGAGCAGTACTTC; CDR3aa: CASSRGSSYEQYF
abundance: -; v_gene: TRBV11-2; j_gene: TRBJ1-5; d_gene: -; CDR3nt: TGTGCCAGCAGCTACACCCATAATCAGCCCCAGCATTTT; CDR3aa: CASSYTHNQPQHF
abundance: -; v_gene: TRBV5-6; j_gene: TRBJ2-2; d_gene: TRBD1; CDR3nt: TGTGCCAGCAGCCCCGGGACAGGGGCCACCGGGGAGCTGTTTTTT; CDR3aa: CASSPGTGATGELFF
abundance: -; v_gene: TRBV28; j_gene: TRBJ2-2; d_gene: TRBD1; CDR3nt: TGTGCCAGCAGTGGGACAGGGATTTGGAACGGGGAGCTGTTTTTT; CDR3aa: CASSGTGIWNGELFF
abundance: -; v_gene: TRBV7-2; j_gene: TRBJ1-3; d_gene: TRBD1; CDR3nt: TGTGCCAGCAGCTTAGCAGGACAGTGGGGACAGAGAAACACCATATATTTT; CDR3aa: CASSLAGQWGQRNTIYF
abundance: -; v_gene: TRBV9; j_gene: TRBJ1-5; d_gene: -; CDR3nt: TGTGCCAGCAGCGTAGGGGGTGGAGGGTTCGGCAGCAATCAGCCCCAGCATTTT; CDR3aa: CASSVGGGGFGSNQPQHF